This TCR beta chain was retrieved from a study of blood T cell repertoires in COVID-19 (dated by TCRdb to about 2020). About the investigation overall: Samples covering the acute and convalescent phases of COVID-19 were provided by collaborators in the United States, Italy and Spain. The samples were drawn from the first 160 participants of the ongoing ImmuneRACE study and from roughly 1,300 subjects provided by 6 global collaborators. Where available, HLA class I and class II types were obtained from metadata supplied by the sample provider rather than from assay-based typing. The dataset comprised deeply sampled blood TCRbeta repertoires from subjects exposed to, actively infected with, or recovered from COVID-19. A de-identified subject ID, COVID-19 status, age in years and sex were almost always included in the sample metadata. A freely available public database, intended as a resource for researchers studying the immune response to SARS-CoV-2, is where the repertoires were released. The material from the prospective study consisted of cDNA or gDNA derived from T cells, B-cell-depleted T cells, or PBMCs.

As concerns this clone: The clone's antigen remains unknown. The record has no base qualities; no much larger clone is one base away.

TCRbeta CDR3 regions were amplified from genomic DNA using the immunoSEQ Assay, a bias-controlled multiplex PCR. The paper's data handling went like this. The number of nucleated cells in each sample was estimated from the amplification of reference gene primers within the assay. To quantify the absolute abundance of each unique TCRbeta CDR3 rearrangement, sequence reads were collapsed and filtered. For each sample, productive Simpson clonality was calculated by taking the square root of Simpson's diversity index across productive rearrangements. Drawn from immuneACCESS, this table holds only the in-frame rearrangements with V and J called that TCRdb kept. Clones are partly lost; checked studies trace under half to an unresolved V gene and leave the rest unexplained. V, J and clone size are those of that table, while D and trimming were read from the DNA. This sample is represented by approximately 150,000 clones; almost 85% of them were singletons. The top ten clones comprise roughly 2.5% of the sample.

Including the terminal cysteine and phenylalanine, the CDR3 comprises 15 residues. Only the CDR3 region is kept as DNA, spanning 45 bases read in frame from base 1. A distance of 14 bases separates the germline ends of V and J, which lose 7 bases and 2 bases respectively. CDR1 and CDR2 are drawn from the germline V gene: SNHLY, FYNNEI. Here is what the overall study found, with its caveats: The quantity of clinical and demographic metadata differed by source and by participant and was supplied without curation.

In Seattle, one collaborating source enrolled patients while the infection was active and tracked those patients longitudinally over the course of disease. Each collaborating institution followed its own protocols to collect whole blood in K2EDTA tubes. For TCRbeta analysis, collaborators shipped samples as frozen whole blood, isolated PBMCs, or DNA extracted from either of those sample types. Sequenced input: peripheral blood. The rearrangement combines TRBV2 with TRBJ2-2, and possibly TRBD1, on 6 matching bases. This TCR derives from a woman older than 75 with COVID-19, enrolled during active disease. The CDR3 here reads CASKGDAANTGELFF. The DNA reads TGTGCCAGCAAGGGGGACGCAGCCAACACCGGGGAGCTGTTTTTT.